The 16 T cell receptor beta chains presented below share a single source sample, sequenced in a study of blood T cell repertoires in COVID-19. Sequenced by immunoSEQ multiplex PCR; TCRdb stores in-frame clones only, minus some. The profile shows about 470,000 clones, approximately 86% of them singletons. Source material: PBMCs or T cells enriched from blood (not recorded which). These receptors all stem from a woman aged 18-29 years who had recovered from COVID-19.

The genes are TRBV28 and TRBJ1-2, with D maybe TRBD1 (5 bases). This CDR3 comprises 14 residues. Germline CDR1 is MDHEN and CDR2 is SYDVKM. Deletions cut 10 bases from V and 0 bases from J, with 15 bases between. CDR3 in amino acids: CATVAGPSNYGYTF. In DNA, the CDR3 is TGTGCCACGGTCGCGGGGCCTTCTAACTATGGCTACACCTTC.

This chain links TRBV6-5 with TRBJ1-6; D perhaps matches TRBD1 (6 bases). Between the trimmed V and J ends, which lost 5 bases and 6 bases, there was a span of 11 bases. Per germline, CDR1 MNHEY and CDR2 SVGAGI. The CDR3 is 14 residues long. CDR3 coding DNA: TGTGCCAGCAGTCGGACAGCCCTTAATTCACCCCTCCACTTT. Protein product: CASSRTALNSPLHF.

The chain links TRBV7-6 to TRBJ1-3; D gene unclear. Trimming stripped 5 bases from V and 0 bases from J, with 17 bases between. The length of the CDR3 is 17 residues. Germline V lookup: CDR1 SGHVS, CDR2 FNYEAQ. The CDR3 nucleotides read TGTGCCAGCAGCCCTGGCTTCGAGGCCCTCTCTGGAAACACCATATATTTT. Protein: CASSPGFEALSGNTIYF. Complete variable domain (other parts from reference TRBV7-6 and TRBJ1-3): GAGVSQSPRYKVTKRGQDVALRCDPISGHVSLYWYRQALGQGPEFLTYFNYEAQQDKSGLPNDRFSAERPEGSISTLTIQRTEQRDSAMYRCASSPGFEALSGNTIYFGEGSWLTVV.

This chain connects TRBV12-5 to TRBJ1-5; D not resolved. The V gene's germline CDR1 is LGHNT and CDR2 FRNRAP. The length of the CDR3 is 15 residues. Trimming stripped 6 bases from V and 4 bases from J, with 16 bases between. The CDR3 nucleotides are TGTGCTAGTGGCACCGGGGTATCGTTAAATCAGCCCCAGCATTTT. It translates to CASGTGVSLNQPQHF.

The J gene is TRBJ1-5, the V gene TRBV19, with unresolved D. The CDR3 runs to 14 residues. Germline CDR1 reads LNHDA; CDR2 reads SQIVND (reference sequence). With 6 bases removed from V and 5 bases from J, the gap between germline ends came to 14 bases. The DNA for the CDR3 is TGTGCCAGTAGGGCGGCCCCAGCCTATCAGCCCCAGCATTTT. It codes for CASRAAPAYQPQHF.

Points on this clone: One junction end does not reproduce the germline sequence, and a read error may be involved. The chain uses TRBV13 and TRBJ2-5, with D possibly TRBD1 on 5 matching bases. Germline CDR1 and CDR2: PRHDT and FYEKMQ (reference sequence). CDR3 length equals 13 residues. The CDR3: CASSYDRGEAQYF. The CDR3 DNA reads TGTGCCAGCAGCTACGACAGAGGAGAGGCCCAGTACTTC.

V is TRBV15 and J is TRBJ2-2; D is undetermined. This CDR3 is built from 14 residues. V was pared by 1 base and J by 5 bases, with 8 bases between. Per the germline V gene, CDR1 is LNHNV and CDR2 is YYDKDF (reference sequence). CDR3 sequence reads: CATSRVALTGELFF. The CDR3 DNA follows: TGTGCCACCAGCAGAGTGGCCCTTACCGGGGAGCTGTTTTTT. Supplemented by reference TRBV15 and TRBJ2-2, the full variable domain reads DAMVIQNPRYQVTQFGKPVTLSCSQTLNHNVMYWYQQKSSQAPKLLFHYYDKDFNNEADTPDNFQSRRPNTSFCFLDIRSPGLGDTAMYLCATSRVALTGELFFGEGSRLTVL.

V and J are TRBV30 and TRBJ2-7; TRBD2 aligns across 7 bases. The CDR3 covers 13 residues. CDR1 and CDR2 from the germline V gene are GTSNPN and SVGIG (reference sequence). With V trimmed by 0 bases and J by 6 bases, 5 bases remained unmatched. CDR3 DNA sequence: TGTGCCTGGAGTGTACTTTCGGGGGGCGAGCAGTACTTC. This gives the protein CAWSVLSGGEQYF.

The rearrangement joins TRBV24-1 to TRBJ1-2; D unresolved. V lost 6 bases and J 8 bases, leaving 12 bases between the germline ends. The length of the CDR3 is 12 residues. Germline lookup yields CDR1 KGHDR and CDR2 SFDVKD. The CDR3 DNA reads TGTGCCACCAGTAAAGGGAGGTTGGGCTACACCTTC. Protein: CATSKGRLGYTF.

CDR3 sequence reads: CASSFGLGTPISYEQYF. Here the CDR3 DNA reads TGCGCCAGCAGCTTTGGACTAGGGACTCCTATCTCCTACGAGCAGTACTTC. The J gene is TRBJ2-7, the V gene TRBV5-1, with TRBD2 identical over 7 bases. The CDR3 extends over 17 amino acids. Looked up from germline, CDR1 is SGHRS and CDR2 is YFSETQ. The V gene end was trimmed by 2 bases and the J gene end by 0 bases; junction bases not matched to a gene: 11.

The V and J genes are TRBV5-1 and TRBJ2-2; no reliable D call. Trimming shortened V by 4 bases and J by 0 bases, and 10 bases separated the two germline ends. The germline V gene encodes CDR1 SGHRS and CDR2 YFSETQ. CDR3 length: 15 residues. For the CDR3, the DNA is TGCGCCAGCAGCCCCACGGCGGCGAACACCGGGGAGCTGTTTTTT. Its translation: CASSPTAANTGELFF.

The rearrangement links TRBV27 to TRBJ1-2; D not resolved. Trimming shortened V by 8 bases and J by 1 base, and 11 bases separated the two germline ends. The CDR3 totals 13 residues. Germline CDR1 reads MNHEY; CDR2 reads SMNVEV (reference sequence). CDR3 nucleotide sequence: TGTGCCAGCGGCCGACGGGTTAACTATGGCTACACCTTC. Its translation: CASGRRVNYGYTF.

DNA of the CDR3: TGCGCCAGCAATCCTAGACTAGCGGGCGAGACCCAGTACTTC. As protein: CASNPRLAGETQYF. The V and J genes are TRBV5-1 and TRBJ2-5; 10 bases line up with TRBD2. The CDR3 spans 14 residues. Germline CDR1 SGHRS, CDR2 YFSETQ. The J segment lost 5 bases and the V segment lost 6 bases, leaving 7 bases of the junction unmatched.

J is TRBJ1-1 and V is TRBV7-9, with D uncertain. Germline CDR1 SEHNR, CDR2 FQNEAQ (reference sequence). V was trimmed by 2 bases and J by 6 bases, leaving 7 bases between them. The CDR3 is 12 amino acids. Here the CDR3 reads CASSLPGAEAFF. Here the CDR3 DNA reads TGTGCCAGCAGCTTACCCGGGGCTGAAGCTTTCTTT.

The rearrangement uses TRBV28 and TRBJ2-3; a weak D match, TRBD2 (7 bases). With 2 bases removed from V and 0 bases from J, the gap between germline ends came to 18 bases. The length of the CDR3 is 18 residues. The V gene's germline CDR1 is MDHEN and CDR2 SYDVKM. The CDR3 is CASSLTGGGVLSTDTQYF. The CDR3 coding sequence is TGTGCCAGCAGTTTAACTGGCGGGGGCGTTCTTAGCACAGATACGCAGTATTTT.

The V call is TRBV12-5, the J call TRBJ2-7; D not certain. Germline V CDR1 and CDR2: LGHNT, FRNRAP. Trimming removed 6 bases at V and 4 bases at J, with 10 bases between. The CDR3 consists of 12 residues. CDR3 coding DNA: TGTGCTAGTGGCGCTAACGGTTACGAGCAGTACTTC. It encodes CASGANGYEQYF. Complete variable domain (other parts from reference TRBV12-5 and TRBJ2-7): DARVTQTPRHKVTEMGQEVTMRCQPILGHNTVFWYRQTMMQGLELLAYFRNRAPLDDSGMPKDRFSAEMPDATLATLKIQPSEPRDSAVYFCASGANGYEQYFGPGTRLTVT.